These 5 T cell receptor beta chains share one sample of origin, sequenced in a study of cytomegalovirus exposure and HLA in healthy donors. PCR involved 60 Vbeta and 13 Jbeta primers. TCRdb keeps only in-frame clones here, not all; method: immunoSEQ multiplex PCR. Of under 200,000 clones in the sample, roughly 80% are singletons; the top ten hold about 1.9%. What was sequenced was PBMCs. The receptors here all came from a human donor in good health.

The V call is TRBV7-9, the J call TRBJ1-2, with a possible D match to TRBD1 (5 bases). Trimming left V 5 bases short and J 4 bases short, with 17 bases between. The CDR3 totals 15 residues. CDR1 SEHNR and CDR2 FQNEAQ come from the germline V gene (reference sequence). The CDR3 nucleotides read TGTGCCAGCAGCACGGGGGAGGGGCGAACCTATGGCTACACCTTC. Its protein product is CASSTGEGRTYGYTF.

This clone was picked up a small number of times. J is TRBJ2-5 and V is TRBV25-1, with no clear D. This CDR3 has 12 residues. The V gene lost 6 bases and the J gene lost 2 bases, with 7 bases spanning the gap. CDR1 MGHDK and CDR2 SYGVNS come from the germline V gene. The CDR3 coding sequence is TGTGCCAGCAGACAGACACAAGAGACCCAGTACTTC. Protein sequence: CASRQTQETQYF.

CDR3 loop: CASSPSWGGYEQYF. The CDR3 DNA follows: TGCGCCAGCAGCCCGAGTTGGGGGGGGTACGAGCAGTACTTC. The chain employs TRBV5-1 and TRBJ2-7; 7 bases fit TRBD2. Unmatched junction bases numbered 8, after V lost 4 bases and J lost 4 bases. Per germline, CDR1 SGHRS and CDR2 YFSETQ. The CDR3 is 14 amino acids.

This rearrangement joins TRBV27 to TRBJ1-2; D remains unclear. V gave up 4 bases and J gave up 0 bases, with 15 bases separating them. Per germline, CDR1 MNHEY and CDR2 SMNVEV (reference sequence). The CDR3 runs to 16 residues. CDR3 sequence (DNA): TGTGCCAGCAGTTCTCGGGATTTAGTAGCTAACTATGGCTACACCTTC. Protein: CASSSRDLVANYGYTF.

The CDR3 region has the DNA TGTGCCAGCAGTGAACGGGGGGGCCTTACCGGGGAGCTGTTTTTT. Translating it yields CASSERGGLTGELFF. The rearrangement joins TRBV2 to TRBJ2-2; 8 bases are a match to TRBD2. The CDR3 extends over 15 amino acids. Trimming at V came to 2 bases and at J to 5 bases, leaving 4 bases not matched to a gene. Per germline, CDR1 SNHLY and CDR2 FYNNEI.